Presented here are 23 T cell receptor beta chains from one specimen sequenced in a study of T cells after yellow fever vaccination. TCRdb used MiXCR to reprocess the 5' RACE reads, holding one entry per CDR3 protein. The sample includes some 110,000 distinct CDR3 sequences, roughly 7.9% of them seen just once. The specimen comprised CD4+ T cells sorted from PBMCs, sampled more than 35 days after the first yellow fever vaccination. These receptors came from a man between 18 and 35 years old who received the YFV17D yellow fever vaccine.

This clonotype occurred a few times. This rearrangement joins TRBV20-1 to TRBJ1-6, with 9 nucleotides matching TRBD1. J gave up 7 bases and V 0 bases, and 1 base lay outside the gene matches. The germline gives CDR1 DFQATT, CDR2 SNEGSKA (reference sequence). CDR3 length: 14 amino acids. As DNA, the CDR3 is TGCAGTGCTAGAGACGACAGGGGGAATTCACCCCTCCACTTT. Encoded protein: CSARDDRGNSPLHF.

There are many counts of this clonotype. This chain joins TRBV7-2 and TRBJ1-1; no firm D call. Germline assignment: CDR1 SGHTA and CDR2 FQGNSA. Deletions cut 5 bases from V and 6 bases from J, with 13 bases between. This CDR3 is built from 13 residues. DNA of the CDR3: TGTGCCAGCAGCCTCTACAGCTCCCCTGAAGCTTTCTTT. It encodes CASSLYSSPEAFF.

This clonotype was counted at least ten times. Here the CDR3 reads CASSLALVGIYNEQFF. CDR3 coding DNA: TGTGCCAGCAGCTTGGCCCTAGTTGGAATTTACAATGAGCAGTTCTTC. The J gene is TRBJ2-1, the V gene TRBV5-4; D not certain. Germline V lookup: CDR1 SGHNT, CDR2 YYREEE (reference sequence). The CDR3 spans 16 residues. Between the trimmed V and J ends, which lost 0 bases and 4 bases, there was a span of 14 bases.

This clonotype was seen ten or more times. The gene calls are TRBV18 and TRBJ1-1, with D maybe TRBD1 (5 bases). CDR3 length equals 13 residues. The V end was cut by 4 bases, the J end by 3 bases, with 9 bases between. Germline loops: CDR1 KGHSH, CDR2 LQKENI. CDR3 coding DNA: TGTGCCAGCTCACTAGTGGGGGACACTGAAGCTTTCTTT. The encoded protein is CASSLVGDTEAFF.

At least ten counts were recorded for this clonotype. J is TRBJ2-1 and V is TRBV28, with D possibly being TRBD1 or TRBD2 (6 bases each). The V and J ends lost 6 bases and 0 bases respectively, with 12 bases between them. The germline V gene has CDR1 MDHEN and CDR2 SYDVKM. The CDR3 is made up of 15 amino acids. CDR3 nucleotide sequence: TGTGCCAGCAGGGAGGGGGGTGACTCCTACAATGAGCAGTTCTTC. Residues: CASREGGDSYNEQFF. Full variable domain (outside the CDR3, taken from reference TRBV28 and TRBJ2-1): DVKVTQSSRYLVKRTGEKVFLECVQDMDHENMFWYRQDPGLGLRLIYFSYDVKMKEKGDIPEGYSVSREKKERFSLILESASTNQTSMYLCASREGGDSYNEQFFGPGTRLTVL.

This clonotype came up many times. This rearrangement joins TRBV4-3 to TRBJ2-1; 13 bases fit TRBD2. The V segment lost 2 bases and the J segment 10 bases; nucleotides outside the gene matches: 14. Germline CDR1 is LGHNA and CDR2 is YSLEER. This CDR3 spans 18 amino acids. CDR3 nucleotides: TGCGCCAGCAGCCAACGACTAGCGGGGGGCCTTTATTTCCCCGAGCAGTTCTTC. The encoded protein is CASSQRLAGGLYFPEQFF.

This clonotype was seen ten or more times. This chain links TRBV6-5 with TRBJ1-2; 8 nucleotides align to TRBD1. CDR1 is MNHEY and CDR2 is SVGAGI in the germline V gene. The V and J ends lost 2 bases and 8 bases, in that order; junction bases with no gene match: 16. This CDR3 is 17 amino acids long. CDR3: CASSYQPPTGAERGYTF. DNA of the CDR3: TGTGCCAGCAGTTACCAACCTCCGACAGGGGCGGAAAGGGGCTACACCTTC.

This clonotype was counted many times. This chain connects TRBV19 to TRBJ2-3, with D perhaps matching TRBD2 (6 bases). CDR3 size: 14 residues. Trimming pared 6 bases from V and 2 bases from J, leaving 12 bases between. Germline lookup yields CDR1 LNHDA and CDR2 SQIVND (reference sequence). The CDR3, as DNA: TGTGCCAGTAGCCGGGGGTCGGTCACAGATACGCAGTATTTT. This translates into CASSRGSVTDTQYF.

This clonotype showed up just a few times. The chain links TRBV7-2 to TRBJ2-3; 9 bases map to TRBD2. Germline loops: CDR1 SGHTA, CDR2 FQGNSA. The CDR3 contains 13 residues. V lost 8 bases and J lost 2; bases outside the gene matches: 2. The CDR3 region has the DNA TGTGCCAGCGGCGGGGGGGACACAGATACGCAGTATTTT. It codes for CASGGGDTDTQYF.

This clonotype was detected ten times or more. The chain joins TRBV5-1 to TRBJ2-1; D call uncertain. Germline CDR1 is SGHRS and CDR2 is YFSETQ. Trimming took off 2 bases at V and 5 bases at J, with 8 bases between the two ends. This CDR3 has 13 amino acids. The CDR3 DNA reads as TGCGCCAGCAGCTTCCCGGACCACAATGAGCAGTTCTTC. It is translated as CASSFPDHNEQFF.

This clonotype was counted many times. The chain has TRBV5-5 and TRBJ2-1; weak D call: TRBD2 (5 bases). The germline V gene encodes CDR1 SGHKS and CDR2 YYEKEE (reference sequence). Trimming removed 1 base at V and 5 bases at J, with 7 bases between. This CDR3 has 13 amino acids. The CDR3 bases are TGTGCCAGCAGCTTGATCGGGGACAATGAGCAGTTCTTC. Encoded protein: CASSLIGDNEQFF.

This clonotype was counted many times. V usage is TRBV5-1 and J usage is TRBJ2-3; 10 bases are a match to TRBD1. The V segment lost 2 bases and the J segment 2 bases; nucleotides outside the gene matches: 14. The V gene's germline CDR1 is SGHRS and CDR2 YFSETQ. The CDR3 covers 19 residues. The CDR3 sequence: CASSLEGQGTWVITDTQYF. CDR3 in DNA: TGCGCCAGCAGCTTAGAGGGACAGGGGACGTGGGTGATCACAGATACGCAGTATTTT. Full variable domain (missing parts from reference TRBV5-1 and TRBJ2-3): KAGVTQTPRYLIKTRGQQVTLSCSPISGHRSVSWYQQTPGQGLQFLFEYFSETQRNKGNFPGRFSGRQFSNSRSEMNVSTLELGDSALYLCASSLEGQGTWVITDTQYFGPGTRLTVL.

This clonotype has ten or more counts. CDR3 sequence reads: CASSLIGSNEQFF. The CDR3 DNA is TGCGCCAGCAGCTTGATTGGGTCGAATGAGCAGTTCTTC. The V gene is TRBV5-1, the J gene TRBJ2-1; no firm D call. The CDR3 covers 13 residues. Germline V gene sequence: CDR1 SGHRS, CDR2 YFSETQ. Trimming stripped 1 base from V and 7 bases from J, with 9 bases between.

This clonotype occurred a few times. Relative to the germline gene, one junction end is altered; a read error may explain this. The V call is TRBV18, the J call TRBJ2-2; the D is unclear. Per the germline V gene, CDR1 is KGHSH and CDR2 is LQKENI. The CDR3 spans 11 residues. The DNA for the CDR3 is TGTGCCACCTCAGAAACCGGGGAGCTGTTTTTT. It encodes CATSETGELFF.

This clonotype was recorded many times. CDR3 amino acids: CASTSQLNTEAFF. CDR3 DNA sequence: TGTGCCAGCACCTCTCAGCTGAACACTGAAGCTTTCTTT. The chain uses TRBV6-2 or TRBV6-3 and TRBJ1-1; D is unclear. This CDR3 comprises 13 residues. The germline CDR1 and CDR2 sequences are MNHEY and SVGEGT. Trimming removed 7 bases at V and 0 bases at J, with 9 bases between.

In its sample, this clonotype was seen many times. This CDR3 is CASIRSGQGYSPLHF. In DNA form, the CDR3 reads TGTGCCAGCATAAGATCGGGACAAGGTTATTCACCCCTCCACTTT. This rearrangement joins TRBV2 to TRBJ1-6; D is perhaps TRBD1 (6 bases). The CDR3 consists of 15 residues. Germline values: CDR1 SNHLY, CDR2 FYNNEI. V dropped 7 bases and J dropped 8 bases, with 18 bases sitting between them.

The rearrangement joins TRBV11-3 to TRBJ2-2, with a possible D match to TRBD1 (6 bases). The CDR3 length is 16 residues. Germline loops: CDR1 SGHNT, CDR2 YENEEA. V shed 5 bases and J shed 5 bases, with 18 bases lying between them. CDR3 protein: CASSPSWTVVTGELFF. The CDR3 DNA reads TGTGCCAGCAGCCCCTCTTGGACAGTTGTGACCGGGGAGCTGTTTTTT.

This clonotype was observed many times. The CDR3 bases are TGTGCCAGCAGCTTTAACAGGGTTTACGAGCAGTACTTC. This encodes CASSFNRVYEQYF. The chain has TRBV7-2 and TRBJ2-7, with a possible D match to TRBD1 (6 bases). Germline CDR1 and CDR2: SGHTA and FQGNSA. This CDR3 contains 13 residues. The ends were cut back, 3 bases at V and 4 bases at J, with 10 bases in the middle.

This clonotype was seen many times. The CDR3 DNA is TGTGCCAGCAGCTTATCAGTACGGGACTCCTACGAGCAGTACTTC. Translating it yields CASSLSVRDSYEQYF. V usage is TRBV7-2 and J usage is TRBJ2-7, with a possible D match to TRBD2 (5 bases). Germline V gene data show CDR1 as SGHTA and CDR2 as FQGNSA. This CDR3 spans 15 amino acids. V lost 2 bases and J 0 bases, leaving 11 bases between the germline ends.

This clonotype was recorded a few times. The genes are TRBV5-1 and TRBJ2-5; 11 positions match TRBD2. The CDR3 consists of 16 residues. The germline V gene has CDR1 SGHRS and CDR2 YFSETQ. V lost 5 bases and J lost 5; bases outside the gene matches: 11. The CDR3 sequence: CASRAGLTSGAETQYF. The CDR3 DNA is TGCGCCAGCAGGGCGGGACTGACTAGCGGGGCGGAGACCCAGTACTTC.

This clonotype has ten or more counts. CDR3 loop: CASSTPSRRGRGETQYF. The CDR3 DNA follows: TGTGCCAGCAGCACCCCCTCACGGCGGGGGAGGGGAGAGACCCAGTACTTC. V and J are TRBV7-9 and TRBJ2-5, with 7 bases identical to TRBD2. After removal of 5 bases from V and 4 bases from J, the junction contained 16 bases not matched to a gene. The CDR3 is 17 residues long. From germline, CDR1 is SEHNR and CDR2 FQNEAQ (reference sequence).

In this sample, this clonotype turned up many times. The rearrangement links TRBV9 to TRBJ2-7; D not certain. CDR1 is SGDLS and CDR2 is YYNGEE in the germline V gene. The V gene lost 0 bases and the J gene lost 6 bases, with 13 bases spanning the gap. The length of the CDR3 is 14 residues. CDR3 sequence (DNA): TGTGCCAGCAGCGTAGCCCCCGTGGGGTCCGAGCAGTACTTC. This codes for CASSVAPVGSEQYF.

This clonotype was seen ten or more times. The chain recombines TRBV7-3 with TRBJ2-2; perhaps TRBD1 as D (6 bases). V dropped 1 base and J dropped 2 bases, with 11 bases sitting between them. The germline gives CDR1 SGHTA, CDR2 FQGTGA. The CDR3 has 16 residues. CDR3 sequence: CASSLRGRLNTGELFF. For the CDR3, the DNA is TGTGCCAGCAGCTTAAGGGGGCGTTTAAACACCGGGGAGCTGTTTTTT.